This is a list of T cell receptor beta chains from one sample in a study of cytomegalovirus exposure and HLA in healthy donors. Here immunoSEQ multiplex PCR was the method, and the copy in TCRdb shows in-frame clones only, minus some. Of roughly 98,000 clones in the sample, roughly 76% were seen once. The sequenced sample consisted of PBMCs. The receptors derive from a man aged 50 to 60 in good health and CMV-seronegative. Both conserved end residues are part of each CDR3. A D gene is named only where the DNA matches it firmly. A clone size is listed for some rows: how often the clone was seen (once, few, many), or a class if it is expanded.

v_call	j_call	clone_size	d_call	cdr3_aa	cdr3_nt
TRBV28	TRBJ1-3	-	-	CASRNQGLAGNTIYF	TGTGCCAGCAGGAATCAGGGACTTGCTGGAAACACCATATATTTT
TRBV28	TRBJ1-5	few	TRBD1	CASRTDRGPQPQHF	TGTGCCAGCAGAACCGACAGGGGTCCTCAGCCCCAGCATTTT
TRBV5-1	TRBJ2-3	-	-	CASSLYSGGSATDTQYF	TGCGCCAGCAGCTTGTACTCTGGTGGTAGCGCCACAGATACGCAGTATTTT
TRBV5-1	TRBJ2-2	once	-	CASSLGLRYDTGELFF	TGCGCCAGCAGCTTGGGACTTCGGTACGACACCGGGGAGCTGTTTTTT
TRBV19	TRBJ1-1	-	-	CASSIQGDGRDLNTEAFF	TGTGCCAGTAGTATACAGGGCGACGGAAGGGACTTGAACACTGAAGCTTTCTTT
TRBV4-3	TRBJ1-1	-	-	CASSGRQGASEAFF	TGCGCCAGCAGCGGACGTCAGGGTGCCTCTGAAGCTTTCTTT
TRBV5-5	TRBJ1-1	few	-	CASSSHGGNTEAFF	TGTGCCAGCAGCTCCCACGGGGGGAACACTGAAGCTTTCTTT
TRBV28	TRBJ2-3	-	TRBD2	CASSFPRGSGRDTDTQYF	TGTGCCAGCAGTTTTCCCCGCGGTAGCGGGAGGGACACAGATACGCAGTATTTT
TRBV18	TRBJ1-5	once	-	CASSPYRWQPQHF	TGTGCCAGCTCACCCTACCGTTGGCAGCCCCAGCATTTT
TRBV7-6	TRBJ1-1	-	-	CASSPKATLGHLNTEAFF	TGTGCCAGCAGCCCAAAAGCAACCCTGGGACACCTGAACACTGAAGCTTTCTTT
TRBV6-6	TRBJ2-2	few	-	CASGLRGRSGELFF	TGTGCCAGCGGGTTGCGGGGGCGATCCGGGGAGCTGTTTTTT